The rows below give T cell receptor beta chains drawn from one sample of a study of T cell responses to AZD1222 COVID-19 vaccine. TCRdb keeps only in-frame clones here, not all; method: immunoSEQ multiplex PCR. The sample has 88,000 or so clones; around 90% are singletons. Sample: peripheral blood, taken 28 days after the second AZD1222 dose. The receptors come from an adult who received the AZD1222 COVID-19 vaccine. The CDR3 runs from the conserved cysteine through the conserved F or W. D genes are given only for firm matches. Only part of the rows carry a size: once, few, many, or a class if the clone is expanded.

NA,TRBJ1-1,NA,TRBV12-3/TRBV12-4,TGTGCCGGATCACAGGGATACGCCACTGAAGCTTTCTTT,CAGSQGYATEAFF
few,TRBJ2-7,TRBD1,TRBV4-1,TGCGCCAGTTCCCCCGGACAGGGAATCTACGAGCAGTACTTC,CASSPGQGIYEQYF
NA,TRBJ2-1,NA,TRBV5-6,TGTGCCAGCAGCTTTTCCCGAAATGAGCAGTTCTTC,CASSFSRNEQFF
few,TRBJ1-1,NA,TRBV27,TGTGCCAGCAGCCCTGGTCGGGCTGAAGCTTTCTTT,CASSPGRAEAFF
NA,TRBJ1-5,TRBD1,TRBV4-1,TGCGCCAGCAGCCCCCCTGGGACAGGGGAACAGCCCCAGCATTTT,CASSPPGTGEQPQHF
NA,TRBJ1-2,TRBD1,TRBV2,TGTGCCAGCAGTGAAGGATGGGGGACAGCATATGGCTACACCTTC,CASSEGWGTAYGYTF
NA,TRBJ1-5,NA,TRBV6-1,TGTGCCAGCAGTGAAGCCGGGAACAATCAGCCCCAGCATTTT,CASSEAGNNQPQHF
once,TRBJ1-2,NA,TRBV9,TGTGCCAGCAGCACACAGGGCCCGGGCGGCTACACCTTC,CASSTQGPGGYTF
once,TRBJ2-1,NA,TRBV18,TGTGCCAGCTCCCTCCGGGACGGATTATATGAGCAGTTCTTC,CASSLRDGLYEQFF
NA,TRBJ2-1,NA,TRBV7-2,TGTGCCAGCAGCTATAGACTGGCCGATGAGCAGTTCTTC,CASSYRLADEQFF
NA,TRBJ2-1,TRBD1,TRBV12-5,TGTGCTAGTGGAACAAGACAGGGATCCTACAATGAGCAGTTCTTC,CASGTRQGSYNEQFF
NA,TRBJ1-6,NA,TRBV6-5,TGTGCCAGCAGTACACAGGGCCGGAATTCACCCCTCCACTTT,CASSTQGRNSPLHF
once,TRBJ1-1,NA,TRBV5-1,TGCGCCAGCAGCTTGGGTGGGGAAACTGAAGCTTTCTTT,CASSLGGETEAFF
NA,TRBJ1-6,NA,TRBV6-2/TRBV6-3,TGTGCCAGCAGTTACTCTCAACCGATTAATTCACCCCTCCACTTT,CASSYSQPINSPLHF
NA,TRBJ2-5,TRBD1,TRBV7-2,TGTGCCAGCAGCGCTGGACAGGGAGGAGAGACCCAGTACTTC,CASSAGQGGETQYF
once,TRBJ2-7,NA,TRBV3-1/TRBV3-2,TGTGCCAGCAGCCAGGGACCCTCCGCAGGACAGTACTTC,CASSQGPSAGQYF
few,TRBJ1-1,NA,TRBV5-1,TGCGCCAGCAGCTGGGGTGGGGGCATGAACACTGAAGCTTTCTTT,CASSWGGGMNTEAFF